This TCR beta chain stems from a study of a mutant IDH1 vaccine in newly diagnosed glioma. For the study at large: Scheduled for weeks 1, 3, 5, 7, 11, 15, 19 and 23, eight vaccinations were given to patients.

Study conclusions and caveats: Apparently, pseudoprogression bore no relation to changes among the top peripheral T cell clonotypes.

This CDR3 comprises 14 residues. CDR1 LNHNV and CDR2 YYDKDF come from the germline V gene (reference sequence). V gave up 0 bases and J gave up 4 bases, with 9 bases separating them. Comments on this clone: Its specificity is not known.

The time point: week 11, during vaccination. Each dose delivered 300 ug of mutant IDH1 20-mer peptide subcutaneously with imiquimod. Only in-frame clones appear in the TCRdb table, and some are missing; sequencing was by immunoSEQ multiplex PCR. There are 55,000 to 65,000 clones in the sample; less than 85% occur only once, and about 3.7% lies in the top ten. The TCR sequence derives from a man younger than 45 with glioma. This chain connects TRBV15 to TRBJ1-2; D gene unclear. Material: PBMCs, obtained from a glioma patient whose treatment included an IDH1 peptide vaccine. The CDR3 DNA is TGTGCCACCAGCAGAGATTGGGAACTCTATGGCTACACCTTC. Its protein product is CATSRDWELYGYTF.